A selection of T cell receptor beta chains follows, all from one sample in a study of T cells in Graves' hyperthyroidism and ophthalmopathy. One entry per CDR3 protein results from TCRdb running MiXCR on the multiplex PCR reads. The sample records more than 550,000 distinct CDR3 sequences, about 45% being singletons. The specimen was peripheral blood or thyroid tissue (not recorded which). These receptors all stem from an adult man with Graves' disease, either hyperthyroidism or ophthalmopathy (not recorded which). Each CDR3 is given with its conserved first and last residue. Fields, in order: CDR3 protein, CDR3 DNA, J gene, D gene, V gene, clone size. A D gene is named only where the DNA matches it firmly. Some rows have no size entry. The others give once, few or many, or a class for an expanded clone.

CDR3aa: CASSKARTGRNTEAFF
CDR3nt: TGTGCCAGCAGCAAAGCTCGGACAGGGAGGAACACTGAAGCTTTCTTT
j_gene: TRBJ1-1
d_gene: TRBD1
v_gene: TRBV7-2
abundance: .

CDR3aa: CASRKGSNPGANVLTF
CDR3nt: TGTGCCAGTAGGAAAGGTTCGAATCCCGGGGCCAACGTCCTGACTTTC
j_gene: TRBJ2-6
d_gene: .
v_gene: TRBV7-9
abundance: .

CDR3aa: CASSLVGNSPLHF
CDR3nt: TGTGCCAGCAGTTTGGTCGGTAATTCACCCCTCCACTTT
j_gene: TRBJ1-6
d_gene: .
v_gene: TRBV12-3/TRBV12-4
abundance: many

CDR3aa: CASRTGTVTYEQYF
CDR3nt: TGTGCCAGCAGAACCGGGACGGTAACCTACGAGCAGTACTTC
j_gene: TRBJ2-7
d_gene: .
v_gene: TRBV6-5
abundance: few

CDR3aa: CSQTAGEITGELFF
CDR3nt: TGCAGCCAGACCGCGGGTGAAATCACCGGGGAGCTGTTTTTT
j_gene: TRBJ2-2
d_gene: .
v_gene: TRBV29-1
abundance: .

CDR3aa: CASSLVPASYTEAFF
CDR3nt: TGTGCCAGCAGCTTAGTTCCGGCCAGTTACACTGAAGCTTTCTTT
j_gene: TRBJ1-1
d_gene: .
v_gene: TRBV7-8
abundance: .

CDR3aa: CASSLDLSSGNTIYF
CDR3nt: TGTGCCAGCAGCCTCGACCTGAGCTCTGGAAACACCATATATTTT
j_gene: TRBJ1-3
d_gene: .
v_gene: TRBV7-2
abundance: many

CDR3aa: CASNRDGPYGYTF
CDR3nt: TGTGCCAGCAACCGGGACGGACCCTATGGCTACACCTTC
j_gene: TRBJ1-2
d_gene: .
v_gene: TRBV2
abundance: many

CDR3aa: CASSATGTGANVLTF
CDR3nt: TGTGCCAGCAGTGCCACAGGGACAGGGGCCAACGTCCTGACTTTC
j_gene: TRBJ2-6
d_gene: .
v_gene: TRBV2
abundance: once

CDR3aa: CASPSGRIYEQYF
CDR3nt: TGTGCTAGCCCTAGCGGGAGAATCTACGAGCAGTACTTC
j_gene: TRBJ2-7
d_gene: TRBD2
v_gene: TRBV11-1
abundance: .

CDR3aa: CSGEQDIVIEAFF
CDR3nt: TGCAGCGGGGAACAGGATATTGTCATTGAAGCTTTCTTT
j_gene: TRBJ1-1
d_gene: .
v_gene: TRBV29-1
abundance: .

CDR3aa: CASSNEGPEVRGYTF
CDR3nt: TGTGCCAGCAGTAATGAAGGGCCTGAAGTGCGGGGCTACACCTTC
j_gene: TRBJ1-2
d_gene: .
v_gene: TRBV6-6
abundance: .